These T cell receptor beta chains were read from a single sample in a study of cytomegalovirus exposure and HLA in healthy donors. Data came from immunoSEQ multiplex PCR; TCRdb stores just in-frame clones and leaves some out. The data contain roughly 71,000 clones, around 95% of them singletons. Sequenced sample: PBMCs. The receptor set was obtained from a woman aged 18-29 years in good health and CMV-seronegative. CDR3s leave out the opening cysteine and the closing phenylalanine or tryptophan. The D gene is left open where the match is weak.

d_call,v_call,j_call,cdr3_aa
-,TRBV6-5,TRBJ1-2,ASSYSRGHYGYT
TRBD2,TRBV29-1,TRBJ2-1,SVEEGLAGENEQF
-,TRBV11-3,TRBJ1-1,ASSRGGYGRTNTEAF
-,TRBV28,TRBJ2-2,ASTSARELF
TRBD1,TRBV6-5,TRBJ1-2,ASRTGANYGYT
-,TRBV6-5,TRBJ1-1,ASSWGLMNTEAF
TRBD2,TRBV10-3,TRBJ2-1,AISDPGTSHSYNEQF
TRBD1,TRBV4-3,TRBJ1-2,ASSPWTGGYGYT
-,TRBV7-6,TRBJ2-2,ASSVSRGTGELF
-,TRBV9,TRBJ2-3,ASSVERSHPFTDTQY
-,TRBV7-6,TRBJ1-1,ASSLADTNTEAF
TRBD1,TRBV7-9,TRBJ1-2,ASSPTGQGDYGYT
TRBD1,TRBV27,TRBJ1-1,ASSYYSPRGPDTEAF
-,TRBV11-2,TRBJ1-2,ASSRIQGGYT
-,TRBV7-8,TRBJ1-1,ASSLRSGRGNTEAF
-,TRBV11-2,TRBJ2-7,ASSLLGGRTGEQY
-,TRBV2,TRBJ2-2,ASSVGGLTGELF
TRBD1,TRBV29-1,TRBJ2-1,SVEDWARQGLNSYNEQF
-,TRBV7-2,TRBJ2-2,ASSLWGQNTGELF
-,TRBV10-2,TRBJ2-1,ASSDGTPSYNEQF
-,TRBV5-1,TRBJ2-1,ASGSGLGYNEQF